The entry that follows covers one T cell receptor beta chain sequence. The junction departs from germline at one end; a sequencing error may be responsible. This CDR3 contains 13 residues. From the 5' RACE reads, TCRdb called clonotypes with MiXCR, one entry per CDR3 protein. This sample yields some 100,000 distinct CDR3 sequences, of which approximately 10% are seen a single time; around 40% belongs to the top ten. This sample was included in a study of T-cell memory formation after mild COVID-19. The source is a man aged 18 to 29 who had mild COVID-19 (a few samples of this study predate the infection). Cell type and time point are not known. Source material: PBMCs or a T cell subset sorted from them (not recorded which). The V and J genes are TRBV12-3 or TRBV12-4 and TRBJ1-1; D possibly corresponds to TRBD1 (5 bases). The CDR3 protein is CASTLGVVTESFF. For the CDR3, the DNA is TGTGCCAGCACTTTAGGGGTGGTCACTGAATCTTTCTTT.